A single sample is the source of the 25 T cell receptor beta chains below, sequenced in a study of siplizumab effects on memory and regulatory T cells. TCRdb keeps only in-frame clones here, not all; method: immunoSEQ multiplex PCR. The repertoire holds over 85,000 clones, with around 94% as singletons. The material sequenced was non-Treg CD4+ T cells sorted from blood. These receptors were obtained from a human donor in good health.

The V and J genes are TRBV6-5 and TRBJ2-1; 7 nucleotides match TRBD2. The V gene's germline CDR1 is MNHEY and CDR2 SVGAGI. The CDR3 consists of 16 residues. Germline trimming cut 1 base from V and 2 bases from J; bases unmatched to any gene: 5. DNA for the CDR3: TGTGCCAGCAGTTACTTCCCTAGCGGCGCCTACAATGAGCAGTTCTTC. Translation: CASSYFPSGAYNEQFF.

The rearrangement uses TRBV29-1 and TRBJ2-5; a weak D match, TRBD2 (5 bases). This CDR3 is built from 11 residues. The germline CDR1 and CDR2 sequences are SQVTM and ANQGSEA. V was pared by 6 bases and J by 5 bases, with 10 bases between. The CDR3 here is CSVGVSETQYF. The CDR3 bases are TGCAGCGTCGGGGTATCGGAGACCCAGTACTTC.

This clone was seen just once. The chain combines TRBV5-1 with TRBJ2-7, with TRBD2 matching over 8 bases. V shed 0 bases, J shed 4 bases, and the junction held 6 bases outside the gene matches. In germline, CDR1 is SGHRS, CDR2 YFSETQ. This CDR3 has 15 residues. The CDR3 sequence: CASSLDVGGDYEQYF. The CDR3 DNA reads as TGCGCCAGCAGCTTGGATGTCGGGGGGGATTACGAGCAGTACTTC.

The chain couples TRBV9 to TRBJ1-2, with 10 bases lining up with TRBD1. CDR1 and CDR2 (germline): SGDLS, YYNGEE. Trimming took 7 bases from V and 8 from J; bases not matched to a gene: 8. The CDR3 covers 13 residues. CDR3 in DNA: TGTGCCAGCCACCGGACAGGGGGTAAAGGCTACACCTTC. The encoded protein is CASHRTGGKGYTF.

The CDR3 loop is CASTTVGYYGYTF. The CDR3, as DNA: TGTGCCAGTACGACGGTGGGTTACTATGGCTACACCTTC. The gene calls are TRBV19 and TRBJ1-2; D not resolved. V was clipped by 7 bases and J by 3 bases, with 12 bases between them. The CDR3 length is 13 residues. Germline values: CDR1 LNHDA, CDR2 SQIVND (reference sequence).

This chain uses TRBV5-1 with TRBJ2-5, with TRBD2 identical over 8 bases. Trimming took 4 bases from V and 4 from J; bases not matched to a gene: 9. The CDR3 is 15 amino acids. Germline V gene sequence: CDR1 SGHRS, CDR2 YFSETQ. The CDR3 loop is CASSVGGGSLETQYF. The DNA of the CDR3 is TGCGCCAGCAGCGTTGGCGGGGGGTCCTTAGAGACCCAGTACTTC.

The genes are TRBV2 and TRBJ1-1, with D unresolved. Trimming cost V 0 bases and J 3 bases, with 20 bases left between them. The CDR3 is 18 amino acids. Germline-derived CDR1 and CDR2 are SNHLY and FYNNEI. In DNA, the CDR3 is TGTGCCAGCAGTGAAGCCGGTAGTGGCCTCCTTAAAGACACTGAAGCTTTCTTT. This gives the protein CASSEAGSGLLKDTEAFF.

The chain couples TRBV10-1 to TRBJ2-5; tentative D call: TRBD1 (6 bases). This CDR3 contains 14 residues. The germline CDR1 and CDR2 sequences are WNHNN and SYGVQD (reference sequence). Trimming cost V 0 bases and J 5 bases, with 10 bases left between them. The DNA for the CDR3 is TGCGCCAGCAGTGAGTCGGGGGCTTCCGAGACCCAGTACTTC. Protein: CASSESGASETQYF.

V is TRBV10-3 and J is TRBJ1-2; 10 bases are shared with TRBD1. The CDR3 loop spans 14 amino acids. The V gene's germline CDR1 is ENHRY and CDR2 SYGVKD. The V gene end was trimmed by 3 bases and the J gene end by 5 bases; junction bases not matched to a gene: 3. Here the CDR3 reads CAISDRDRGYGYTF. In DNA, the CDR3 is TGTGCCATCAGTGATCGGGACAGGGGTTATGGCTACACCTTC.

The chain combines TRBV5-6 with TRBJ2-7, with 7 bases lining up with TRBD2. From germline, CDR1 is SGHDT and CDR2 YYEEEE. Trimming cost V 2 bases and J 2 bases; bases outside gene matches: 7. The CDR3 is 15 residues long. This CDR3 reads CASSLGAGTTYEQYF. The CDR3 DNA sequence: TGTGCCAGCAGCTTAGGGGCGGGGACTACCTACGAGCAGTACTTC.

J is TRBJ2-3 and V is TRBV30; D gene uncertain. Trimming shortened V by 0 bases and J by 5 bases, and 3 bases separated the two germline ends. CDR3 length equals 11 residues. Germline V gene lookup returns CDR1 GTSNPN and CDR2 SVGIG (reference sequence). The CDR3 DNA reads TGTGCCTGGAGTGTACGAGATACGCAGTATTTT. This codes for CAWSVRDTQYF.

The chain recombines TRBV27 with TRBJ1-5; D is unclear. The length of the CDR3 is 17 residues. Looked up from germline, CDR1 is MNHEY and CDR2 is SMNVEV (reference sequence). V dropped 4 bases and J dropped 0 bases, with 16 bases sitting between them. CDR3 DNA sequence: TGTGCCAGCAGTTCCACACCCCGGACGGATAGCAATCAGCCCCAGCATTTT. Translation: CASSSTPRTDSNQPQHF.

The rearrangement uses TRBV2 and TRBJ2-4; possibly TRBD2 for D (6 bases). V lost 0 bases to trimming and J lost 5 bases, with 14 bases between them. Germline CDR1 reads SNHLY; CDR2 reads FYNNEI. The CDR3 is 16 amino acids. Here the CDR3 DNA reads TGTGCCAGCAGTGAAGCGTATAAGCGGGTGCAAAACATTCAGTACTTC. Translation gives CASSEAYKRVQNIQYF.

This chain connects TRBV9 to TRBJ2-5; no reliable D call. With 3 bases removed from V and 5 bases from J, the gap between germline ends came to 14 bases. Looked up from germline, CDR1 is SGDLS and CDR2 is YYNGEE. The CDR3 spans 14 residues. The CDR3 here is CASSAVGAGETQYF. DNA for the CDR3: TGTGCCAGCAGCGCGGTAGGAGCCGGGGAGACCCAGTACTTC.

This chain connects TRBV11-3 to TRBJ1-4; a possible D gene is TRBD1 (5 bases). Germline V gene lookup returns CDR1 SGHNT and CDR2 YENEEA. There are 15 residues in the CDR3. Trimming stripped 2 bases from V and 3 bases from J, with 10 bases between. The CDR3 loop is CASSLRPGPNEKLFF. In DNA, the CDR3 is TGTGCCAGCAGCTTAAGACCAGGGCCTAATGAAAAACTGTTTTTT.

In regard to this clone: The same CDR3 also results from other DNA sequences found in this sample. Here the CDR3 reads CASSPQSSYEQYF. The CDR3 bases are TGTGCCAGCTCACCACAGAGTTCCTACGAGCAGTACTTC. The chain carries TRBV18 and TRBJ2-7; D not resolved. Germline CDR1 and CDR2: KGHSH and LQKENI. This CDR3 is built from 13 residues. V was pared by 1 base and J by 1 base, with 5 bases between. Combining the CDR3 with reference TRBV18 and TRBJ2-7 gives the whole variable domain NAGVMQNPRHLVRRRGQEARLRCSPMKGHSHVYWYRQLPEEGLKFMVYLQKENIIDESGMPKERFSAEFPKEGPSILRIQQVVRGDSAAYFCASSPQSSYEQYFGPGTRLTVT.

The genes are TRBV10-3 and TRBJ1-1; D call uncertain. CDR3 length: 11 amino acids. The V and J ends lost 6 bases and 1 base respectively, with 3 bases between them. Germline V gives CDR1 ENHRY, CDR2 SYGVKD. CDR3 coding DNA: TGTGCCATCAGCAGGAACACTGAAGCTTTCTTT. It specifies CAISRNTEAFF.

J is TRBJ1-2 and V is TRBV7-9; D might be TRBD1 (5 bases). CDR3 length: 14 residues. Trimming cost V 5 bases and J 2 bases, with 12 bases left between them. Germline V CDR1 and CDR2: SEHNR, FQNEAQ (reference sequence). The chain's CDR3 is CASSLGDANYGYTF. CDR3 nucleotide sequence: TGTGCCAGCAGCCTAGGGGACGCCAACTATGGCTACACCTTC.

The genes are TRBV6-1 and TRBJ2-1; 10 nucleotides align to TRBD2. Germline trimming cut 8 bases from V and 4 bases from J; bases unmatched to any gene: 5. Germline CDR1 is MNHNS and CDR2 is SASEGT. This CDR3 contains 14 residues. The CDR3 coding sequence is TGTGCCAGCGGATTAGCGGGGGGATACAATGAGCAGTTCTTC. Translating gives CASGLAGGYNEQFF.

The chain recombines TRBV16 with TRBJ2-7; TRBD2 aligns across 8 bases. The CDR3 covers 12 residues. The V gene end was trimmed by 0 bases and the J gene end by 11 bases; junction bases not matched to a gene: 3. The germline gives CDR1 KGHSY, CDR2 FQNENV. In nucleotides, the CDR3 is TGTGCCAGCAGCCAATCGGCCGGGGGGGAGTACTTC. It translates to CASSQSAGGEYF.

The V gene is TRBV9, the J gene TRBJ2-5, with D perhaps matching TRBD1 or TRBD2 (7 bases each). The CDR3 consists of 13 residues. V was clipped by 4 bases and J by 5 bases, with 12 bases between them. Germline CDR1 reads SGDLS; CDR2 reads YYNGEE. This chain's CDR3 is CASSMGGGETQYF. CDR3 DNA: TGTGCCAGCAGCATGGGAGGGGGCGAGACCCAGTACTTC.

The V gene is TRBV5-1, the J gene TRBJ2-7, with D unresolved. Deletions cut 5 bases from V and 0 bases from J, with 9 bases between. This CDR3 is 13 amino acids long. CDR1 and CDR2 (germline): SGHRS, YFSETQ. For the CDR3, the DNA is TGCGCCAGCAGTTGGAGCGCCTCCTACGAGCAGTACTTC. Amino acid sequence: CASSWSASYEQYF. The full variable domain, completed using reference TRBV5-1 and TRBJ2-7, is KAGVTQTPRYLIKTRGQQVTLSCSPISGHRSVSWYQQTPGQGLQFLFEYFSETQRNKGNFPGRFSGRQFSNSRSEMNVSTLELGDSALYLCASSWSASYEQYFGPGTRLTVT.

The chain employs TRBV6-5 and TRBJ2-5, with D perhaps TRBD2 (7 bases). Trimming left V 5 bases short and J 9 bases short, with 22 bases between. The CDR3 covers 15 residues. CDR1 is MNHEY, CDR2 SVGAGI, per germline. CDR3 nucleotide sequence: TGTGCCAGCAGTGGCCGGGCTAGCGGAGAGGGGGCCCAGTACTTC. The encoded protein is CASSGRASGEGAQYF.

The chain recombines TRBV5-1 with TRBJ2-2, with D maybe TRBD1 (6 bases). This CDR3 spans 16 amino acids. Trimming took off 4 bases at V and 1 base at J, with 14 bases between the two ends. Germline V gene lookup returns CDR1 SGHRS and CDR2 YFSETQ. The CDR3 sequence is CASSIPQGRNTGELFF. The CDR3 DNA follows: TGCGCCAGCAGCATCCCCCAGGGGAGGAACACCGGGGAGCTGTTTTTT.

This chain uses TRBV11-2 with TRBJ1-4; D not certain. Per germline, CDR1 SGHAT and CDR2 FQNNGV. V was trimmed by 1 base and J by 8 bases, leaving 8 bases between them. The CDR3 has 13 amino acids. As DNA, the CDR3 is TGTGCCAGCAGCTTAGGATCGGCCGAAAAACTGTTTTTT. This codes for CASSLGSAEKLFF.